The 27 T cell receptor beta chains below come from one sample, sequenced in a study of human T cells and chemical hapten exposure (dated by TCRdb to the early 2020s). Libraries were built with RACE. For sequencing, a NextSeq 500 was employed. The raw public reads went through TCRdb reprocessing: fastp at Q25, MiXCR clone calling, in-frame beta chains kept. Merged by CDR3 protein, the rows form single entries marked with the most common genes and DNA. The sample table contains 270,000 or so distinct CDR3 sequences; only one count was recorded for approximately 7.5% of them. More than 0.95% of the sample is held by the ten biggest clonotypes. In the paper's terms, the time point label means: pre-sensitization, week 0. Interpreted using the paper, the treatment or condition label stands for: therapeutic diphenylcyclopropenone sensitization with weekly scalp DPC. Sequenced material: whole blood, taken in connection with sensitization to the hapten diphenylcyclopropenone (DPC). These receptors all come from a young man with alopecia areata. Some clones in this sample may be carry-over from other donors' samples.

The rearrangement uses TRBV20-1 and TRBJ1-5; no definite D call. V was cut by 3 bases and J by 6 bases, with 24 bases left in between. CDR3 length equals 17 residues. The germline V gene encodes CDR1 DFQATT and CDR2 SNEGSKA (reference sequence). In nucleotides, the CDR3 is TGCAGTGCTAGTTTGATAGGCCGCTTGGGCCGATCTCAGCCCCAGCATTTT. This sequence encodes CSASLIGRLGRSQPQHF.

This rearrangement joins TRBV3-1 to TRBJ1-1; D perhaps matches TRBD1 (5 bases). The germline CDR1 and CDR2 sequences are LGHDT and YNNKEL (reference sequence). The CDR3 has 16 residues. Trimming stripped 4 bases from V and 0 bases from J, with 15 bases between. The CDR3 sequence: CASSPRDSEVNTEAFF. CDR3 in DNA: TGTGCCAGCAGCCCTAGGGACTCTGAGGTGAACACTGAAGCTTTCTTT.

Concerning this clonotype itself: A junction boundary mismatches the germline segment, possibly from a read error. This chain uses TRBV7-9 with TRBJ2-7; the D gene could be TRBD1 or TRBD2 (5 bases each). CDR3 length: 16 amino acids. CDR1 SEHNR and CDR2 FQNEAQ come from the germline V gene (reference sequence). CDR3 loop: CASRRAWAGTEYVQYF. In nucleotides, the CDR3 is TGTGCCAGCAGGCGAGCCTGGGCCGGGACCGAGTACGTGCAGTACTTC.

This clonotype was detected only a few times. The gene calls are TRBV6-5 and TRBJ1-5; tentatively, D is TRBD1 (5 bases). CDR3 length: 19 residues. Trimming removed 5 bases from V and 3 bases from J, with 26 bases in between. Looked up from germline, CDR1 is MNHEY and CDR2 is SVGAGI. This CDR3 is CASSERDGGDPGYNQPQHF. CDR3 nucleotide sequence: TGTGCCAGCAGTGAGAGAGATGGCGGGGACCCCGGCTACAATCAGCCCCAGCATTTT.

This clonotype was recorded many times. The V gene is TRBV6-2 or TRBV6-3, the J gene TRBJ1-5, with no clear D. Germline assignment: CDR1 MNHEY and CDR2 SVGEGT. Between the trimmed V and J ends, which lost 3 bases and 0 bases, there was a span of 6 bases. This CDR3 comprises 14 residues. Here the CDR3 reads CASSYGYSNQPQHF. The CDR3 DNA sequence: TGTGCCAGCAGTTATGGTTATAGCAATCAGCCCCAGCATTTT.

This clonotype occurred a few times. The chain employs TRBV27 and TRBJ2-3; 14 bases map to TRBD2. The junction had 11 bases not matched to a gene; V was cut back by 1 base and J by 2 bases. Germline CDR1 MNHEY, CDR2 SMNVEV (reference sequence). This CDR3 has 20 residues. The CDR3 DNA reads TGTGCCAGCAGTTTATACCCCCGGACTAGCGGGGGGCGTGTCACAGATACGCAGTATTTT. This sequence encodes CASSLYPRTSGGRVTDTQYF.

The rearrangement uses TRBV29-1 and TRBJ2-1; TRBD1 or TRBD2 may be the D gene (5 bases each). The CDR3 length is 12 residues. The germline gives CDR1 SQVTM, CDR2 ANQGSEA. Trimming cost V 4 bases and J 9 bases, with 13 bases left between them. The CDR3 DNA reads as TGCAGCGTTGTATCAGGGACCGGTGAGCAGTTCTTC. Residues: CSVVSGTGEQFF.

The rearrangement uses TRBV7-9 and TRBJ2-7, with 11 bases aligning to TRBD1. Germline lookup yields CDR1 SEHNR and CDR2 FQNEAQ (reference sequence). V lost 5 bases, J lost 3 bases, and 6 bases stayed unmatched. This CDR3 region has 15 residues. CDR3 loop: CASSQWTGGGYEQYF. DNA of the CDR3: TGTGCCAGCAGCCAGTGGACAGGGGGCGGCTACGAGCAGTACTTC.

This clonotype was seen many times. CDR3: CASSLLTSGPLQETQYF. CDR3 DNA sequence: TGTGCCAGCAGCTTATTAACTAGCGGCCCACTCCAAGAGACCCAGTACTTC. The gene calls are TRBV7-6 and TRBJ2-5, with TRBD2 matching 8 bases. Germline CDR1 and CDR2: SGHVS and FNYEAQ. J lost 1 base, V lost 2 bases, and 9 bases had no gene match. The length of the CDR3 is 17 residues. Combining the CDR3 with reference TRBV7-6 and TRBJ2-5 gives the whole variable domain GAGVSQSPRYKVTKRGQDVALRCDPISGHVSLYWYRQALGQGPEFLTYFNYEAQQDKSGLPNDRFSAERPEGSISTLTIQRTEQRDSAMYRCASSLLTSGPLQETQYFGPGTRLLVL.

This chain links TRBV12-3 or TRBV12-4 with TRBJ2-3, with no clear D. Trimming pared 3 bases from V and 7 bases from J, leaving 8 bases between. The CDR3 totals 12 residues. The CDR3 nucleotides are TGTGCCAGCAGTTTGGGGAAGAATACGCAGTATTTT. Protein sequence: CASSLGKNTQYF.

The chain has TRBV6-1 and TRBJ2-5; possibly TRBD1 for D (6 bases). Trimming cost V 8 bases and J 3 bases, with 16 bases left between them. The germline CDR1 and CDR2 sequences are MNHNS and SASEGT. There are 14 residues in the CDR3. The CDR3 DNA reads as TGTGCCAGCTCGACCACAGGGTCTAAAGAGACCCAGTACTTC. Protein product: CASSTTGSKETQYF.

V and J are TRBV4-3 and TRBJ1-6, with D perhaps TRBD1 (5 bases). The CDR3 spans 17 residues. Trimming cost V 0 bases and J 9 bases, with 18 bases left between them. CDR1 is LGHNA and CDR2 is YSLEER in the germline V gene. The CDR3 region has the DNA TGCGCCAGCAGCCAAGAAGACAGACCAAGCGGGAGTTCACCCCTCCACTTT. It encodes CASSQEDRPSGSSPLHF.

This clonotype was found a few times. The rearrangement uses TRBV20-1 and TRBJ1-2; D is uncertain. The CDR3 consists of 13 residues. CDR1 and CDR2 from the germline V gene are DFQATT and SNEGSKA (reference sequence). Trimming removed 0 bases at V and 3 bases at J, with 8 bases between. CDR3 sequence: CSAREARYYGYTF. DNA for the CDR3: TGCAGTGCTAGAGAGGCACGCTACTATGGCTACACCTTC.

V is TRBV6-2 or TRBV6-3 and J is TRBJ1-5; a possible D gene is TRBD1 (5 bases). V lost 8 bases to trimming and J lost 4 bases, with 6 bases between them. This CDR3 region has 11 residues. Germline V gene sequence: CDR1 MNHEY, CDR2 SVGEGT. The CDR3 spells CASGGNQPQHF. The CDR3 DNA follows: TGTGCCAGCGGGGGGAATCAGCCCCAGCATTTT.

This clonotype has ten or more counts. The CDR3 reads CASSYSKGFGYTF. The CDR3, as DNA: TGTGCCAGCAGTTACTCGAAAGGGTTCGGCTACACCTTC. The chain employs TRBV6-5 and TRBJ1-2; D gene ambiguous. V gave up 0 bases and J gave up 8 bases, with 10 bases separating them. The length of the CDR3 is 13 residues. The germline gives CDR1 MNHEY, CDR2 SVGAGI.

The chain combines TRBV20-1 with TRBJ2-3; D is possibly TRBD1 (7 bases). The CDR3 has 12 residues. Per germline, CDR1 DFQATT and CDR2 SNEGSKA (reference sequence). The DNA for the CDR3 is TGCATGCGGGGACAGTTTACAGATACGCAGTATTTT. It codes for CMRGQFTDTQYF.

There are many counts of this clonotype. V is TRBV6-5 and J is TRBJ1-1; D is unclear. Trimming took off 2 bases at V and 3 bases at J, with 13 bases between the two ends. The V gene's germline CDR1 is MNHEY and CDR2 SVGAGI. The CDR3 sequence is 15 residues long. Here the CDR3 reads CASSYSIALDTEAFF. The CDR3 DNA is TGTGCCAGCAGTTACAGTATAGCCTTGGACACTGAAGCTTTCTTT.

This clonotype has at least ten counts. The V call is TRBV2, the J call TRBJ2-1; TRBD2 aligns across 9 bases. The germline V gene encodes CDR1 SNHLY and CDR2 FYNNEI. The CDR3 runs 15 residues. After removal of 2 bases from V and 4 bases from J, the junction contained 3 bases not matched to a gene. The CDR3 DNA follows: TGTGCCAGCAGTGAAAGAAGCGGGGGGTACAATGAGCAGTTCTTC. Translation gives CASSERSGGYNEQFF.

The genes are TRBV5-1 and TRBJ2-3; 12 bases line up with TRBD2. The V gene end was trimmed by 0 bases and the J gene end by 4 bases; junction bases not matched to a gene: 6. Germline V lookup: CDR1 SGHRS, CDR2 YFSETQ. The CDR3 sequence is 17 residues long. CDR3 coding DNA: TGCGCCAGCAGCTTGGGGGCGACTAGCGGGGGCTCAGATACGCAGTATTTT. It specifies CASSLGATSGGSDTQYF.

This clonotype was seen repeatedly, ten times or more. This chain connects TRBV10-3 to TRBJ1-2, with 10 nucleotides matching TRBD1. Germline V CDR1 and CDR2: ENHRY, SYGVKD. This CDR3 has 13 amino acids. V shed 3 bases, J shed 6 bases, and the junction held 1 base outside the gene matches. The CDR3 nucleotides are TGTGCCATCAGTGATGACAGGGGGCATGGCTACACCTTC. Its translation is CAISDDRGHGYTF.

The chain combines TRBV21-1 with TRBJ1-5; TRBD1 reflects the table's D call only, with no check against the DNA. TRBV21-1 is a documented pseudogene. This CDR3 has 15 amino acids. The CDR3 reads CASSLRDRPNQSQHF. The CDR3 coding sequence is TGTGCCAGCAGCCTGCGGGACAGACCTAATCAGTCCCAGCATTTT.

This clonotype was observed many times. The V gene is TRBV29-1, the J gene TRBJ1-2, with TRBD1 matching over 7 bases. With V trimmed by 5 bases and J by 3 bases, 6 bases remained unmatched. Germline loops: CDR1 SQVTM, CDR2 ANQGSEA. This CDR3 has 13 residues. In DNA, the CDR3 is TGCAGCGTTCCAGTCGGGACAGACTATGGCTACACCTTC. Amino acid sequence: CSVPVGTDYGYTF.

This clonotype was observed a few times. This chain connects TRBV2 to TRBJ1-5; 7 bases fit TRBD1. Germline V gives CDR1 SNHLY, CDR2 FYNNEI. This CDR3 comprises 14 residues. The V gene end was trimmed by 5 bases and the J gene end by 5 bases; junction bases not matched to a gene: 6. The CDR3 protein is CASSKDRRDQPQHF. CDR3 nucleotides: TGTGCCAGCAGTAAGGACAGGAGGGATCAGCCCCAGCATTTT.

This chain joins TRBV15 and TRBJ2-1; 12 nucleotides align to TRBD1. This CDR3 spans 13 amino acids. V dropped 9 bases and J dropped 7; count of bases not matched to a gene: 4. CDR1 is LNHNV, CDR2 YYDKDF, per germline (reference sequence). In DNA form, the CDR3 reads TGTGCCACGGGGACAGGGGGCCTTAATGAGCAGTTCTTC. This sequence encodes CATGTGGLNEQFF.

The V call is TRBV10-3, the J call TRBJ1-2; no firm D call. Germline-derived CDR1 and CDR2 are ENHRY and SYGVKD. CDR3 size: 14 residues. Trimming stripped 4 bases from V and 2 bases from J, with 11 bases between. CDR3 amino acids: CAISGSGSNYGYTF. The CDR3 DNA sequence: TGTGCCATCAGTGGGTCCGGGTCGAACTATGGCTACACCTTC.

V and J are TRBV3-1 and TRBJ1-2; perhaps TRBD1 as D (5 bases). The CDR3 contains 15 residues. Germline-derived CDR1 and CDR2 are LGHDT and YNNKEL (reference sequence). Trimming pared 5 bases from V and 0 bases from J, leaving 13 bases between. CDR3 nucleotide sequence: TGTGCCAGCAGCGTGAGACAGATAGCTAACTATGGCTACACCTTC. This translates into CASSVRQIANYGYTF.

In this sample, this clonotype turned up a few times. The rearrangement links TRBV5-5 to TRBJ2-7, with a possible D match to TRBD1 (5 bases). Trimming took off 0 bases at V and 5 bases at J, with 12 bases between the two ends. The V gene's germline CDR1 is SGHKS and CDR2 YYEKEE (reference sequence). The CDR3 length is 14 residues. The CDR3 region has the DNA TGTGCCAGCAGCTTGGGGCCCTCAGGGAACGAGCAGTACGTC. It yields the protein CASSLGPSGNEQYV.